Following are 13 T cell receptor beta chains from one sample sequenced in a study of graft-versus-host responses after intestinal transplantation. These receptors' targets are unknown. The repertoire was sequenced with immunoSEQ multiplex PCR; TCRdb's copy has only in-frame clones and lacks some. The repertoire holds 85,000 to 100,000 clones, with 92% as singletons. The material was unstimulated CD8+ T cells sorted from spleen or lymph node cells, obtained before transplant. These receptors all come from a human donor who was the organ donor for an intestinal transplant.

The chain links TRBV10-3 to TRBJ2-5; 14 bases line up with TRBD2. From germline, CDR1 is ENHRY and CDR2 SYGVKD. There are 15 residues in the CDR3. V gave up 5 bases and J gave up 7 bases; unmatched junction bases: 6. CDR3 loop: CAISKTSGGDGTQYF. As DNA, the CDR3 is TGTGCCATCAGTAAGACTAGCGGGGGGGACGGGACCCAGTACTTC.

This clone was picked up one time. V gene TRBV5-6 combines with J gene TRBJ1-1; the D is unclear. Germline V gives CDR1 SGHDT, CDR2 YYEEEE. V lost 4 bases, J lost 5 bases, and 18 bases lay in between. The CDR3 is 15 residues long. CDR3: CASSEPGGISTEAFF. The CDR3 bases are TGTGCCAGCAGCGAGCCAGGCGGGATATCGACTGAAGCTTTCTTT.

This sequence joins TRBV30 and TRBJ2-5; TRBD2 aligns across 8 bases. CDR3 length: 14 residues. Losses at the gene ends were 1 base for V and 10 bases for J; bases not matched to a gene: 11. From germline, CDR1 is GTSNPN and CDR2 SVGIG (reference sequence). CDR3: CAWSGGTRLRGQYF. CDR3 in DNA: TGTGCCTGGAGTGGGGGGACTAGACTCCGTGGCCAGTACTTC.

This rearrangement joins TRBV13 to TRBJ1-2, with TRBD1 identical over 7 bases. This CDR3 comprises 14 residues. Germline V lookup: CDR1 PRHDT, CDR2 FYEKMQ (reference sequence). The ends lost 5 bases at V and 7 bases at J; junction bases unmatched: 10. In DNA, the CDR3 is TGTGCCAGCAGCAGGGGGACAGATTATCGTGGCTACACCTTC. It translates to CASSRGTDYRGYTF. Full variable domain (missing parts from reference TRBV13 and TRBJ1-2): AAGVIQSPRHLIKEKRETATLKCYPIPRHDTVYWYQQGPGQDPQFLISFYEKMQSDKGSIPDRFSAQQFSDYHSELNMSSLELGDSALYFCASSRGTDYRGYTFGSGTRLTVV.

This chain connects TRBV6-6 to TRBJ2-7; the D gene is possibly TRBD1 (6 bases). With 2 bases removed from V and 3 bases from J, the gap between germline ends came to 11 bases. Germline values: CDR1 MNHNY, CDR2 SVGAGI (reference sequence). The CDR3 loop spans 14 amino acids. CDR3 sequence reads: CASSYGQGYYEQYF. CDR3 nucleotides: TGTGCCAGCAGTTACGGGCAGGGGTACTACGAGCAGTACTTC.

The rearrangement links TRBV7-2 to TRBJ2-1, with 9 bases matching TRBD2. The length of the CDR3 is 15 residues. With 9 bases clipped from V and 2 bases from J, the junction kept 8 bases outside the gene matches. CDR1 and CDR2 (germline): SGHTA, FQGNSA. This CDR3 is CASRLAGGPYNEQFF. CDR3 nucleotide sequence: TGTGCCAGTCGCTTGGCGGGAGGGCCCTACAATGAGCAGTTCTTC.

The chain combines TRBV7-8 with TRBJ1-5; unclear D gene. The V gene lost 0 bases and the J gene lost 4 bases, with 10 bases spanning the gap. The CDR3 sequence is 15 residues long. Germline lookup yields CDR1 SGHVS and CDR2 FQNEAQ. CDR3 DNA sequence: TGTGCCAGCAGCTTAGCAGGTCGGGAAAATCAGCCCCAGCATTTT. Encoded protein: CASSLAGRENQPQHF.

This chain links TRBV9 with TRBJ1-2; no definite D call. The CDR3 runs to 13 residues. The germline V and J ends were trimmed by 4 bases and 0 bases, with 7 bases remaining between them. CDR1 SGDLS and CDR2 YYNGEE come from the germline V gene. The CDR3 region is CASSPSPNYGYTF. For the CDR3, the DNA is TGTGCCAGCAGCCCTTCTCCTAACTATGGCTACACCTTC.

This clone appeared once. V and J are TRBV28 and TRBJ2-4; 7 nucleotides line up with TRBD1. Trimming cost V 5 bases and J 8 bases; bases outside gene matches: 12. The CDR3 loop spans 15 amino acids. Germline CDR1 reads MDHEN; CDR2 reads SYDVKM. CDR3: CASSAALQGTDIQYF. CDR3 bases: TGTGCCAGCAGTGCAGCACTACAGGGGACGGACATTCAGTACTTC.

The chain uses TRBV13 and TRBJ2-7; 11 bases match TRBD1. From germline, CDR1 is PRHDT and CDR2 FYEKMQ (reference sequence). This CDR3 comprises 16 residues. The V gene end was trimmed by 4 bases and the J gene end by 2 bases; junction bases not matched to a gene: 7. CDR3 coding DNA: TGTGCCAGCAGCTCCCGGAGGGGACAGGGGGCCTACGAGCAGTACTTC. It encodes CASSSRRGQGAYEQYF.

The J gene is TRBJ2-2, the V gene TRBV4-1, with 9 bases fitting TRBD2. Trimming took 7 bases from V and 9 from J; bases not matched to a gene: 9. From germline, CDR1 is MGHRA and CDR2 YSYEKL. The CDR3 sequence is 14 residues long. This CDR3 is CASNSVAGVRELFF. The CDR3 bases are TGCGCCAGCAACTCAGTAGCGGGGGTGCGGGAGCTGTTTTTT.

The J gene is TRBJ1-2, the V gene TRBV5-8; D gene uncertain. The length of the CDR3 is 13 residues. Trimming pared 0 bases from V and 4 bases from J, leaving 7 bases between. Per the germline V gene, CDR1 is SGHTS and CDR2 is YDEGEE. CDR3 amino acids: CASSLGPFYGYTF. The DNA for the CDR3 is TGTGCCAGCAGCTTGGGTCCCTTCTATGGCTACACCTTC.

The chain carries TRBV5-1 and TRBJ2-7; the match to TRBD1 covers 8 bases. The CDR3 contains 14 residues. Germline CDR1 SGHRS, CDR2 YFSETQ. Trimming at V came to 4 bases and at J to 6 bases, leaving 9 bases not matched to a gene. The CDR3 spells CASSLPTGGREQYF. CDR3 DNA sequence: TGCGCCAGCAGCCTCCCTACAGGGGGTCGCGAGCAGTACTTC.